This TCR beta chain was sequenced for a study of T cell responses to AZD1222 COVID-19 vaccine. Study-wide results and limits: Baseline seropositives among AZD1222 recipients totaled only five or six.

With regard to this clone: Its antigen is unidentified.

V shed 4 bases and J 8 bases; nucleotides not matched to a gene: 7. Germline lookup yields CDR1 SQVTM and CDR2 ANQGSEA. This CDR3 has 13 amino acids. Profiled with immunoSEQ multiplex PCR; TCRdb holds only in-frame clones, not every one. The sample consists of roughly 90,000 clones, around nine tenths of them appearing once. V gene TRBV29-1 combines with J gene TRBJ1-1, with 10 positions matching TRBD1. The starting material was peripheral blood, obtained on day 0 of MenACWY control vaccination. This sequence originates from an adult in good health. The CDR3 DNA reads TGCAGCGTTGTGAGACAGGGGGCCCGGGAAGCTTTCTTT. This sequence encodes CSVVRQGAREAFF.